This TCR beta chain is drawn from a study of cytomegalovirus exposure and HLA in healthy donors (dated by TCRdb to 2016 to 2017). In the study overall: The roughly 670 repertoires of the first cohort and the 120 validation repertoires were produced on the same platform, according to a later analysis. To predict cytomegalovirus infection status, the study combined high-throughput TCR immunosequencing, statistical association of individual TCRs with disease status, and machine learning. The study was designed to test whether signatures of past pathogen exposure could be identified by cataloging public T cell receptors. Besides the first cohort of 666 subjects, a separate validation cohort made up of 120 different subjects was used. Beyond this particular receptor, the publication reports: The authors suggested that the approach could potentially be extended to other disease states and immunological phenotypes. A later analysis found that TCRs clustered in the first cohort also tended to co-occur in the 120 validation repertoires, with approximately 95% of cluster scores above 0. A later analysis had no HLA typing for the validation cohort, so co-occurrence there was scored across all 110 or so repertoires. Most TCR sequences were seen in very few donors, while some public TCRs were found in many individuals. Three of the identified cytomegalovirus-associated TCR beta chains were confirmed in vitro to be specific for cytomegalovirus antigens. The classifier was reported to diagnose cytomegalovirus status with high specificity and sensitivity in both the original cohort and the validation cohort. In the study, 150 to 200 TCR beta chains were listed as associated with cytomegalovirus.

About this clone: The specificity of this receptor is unknown. Per-base qualities were not stored, and no clone one base away is much larger.

Libraries came from the immunoSEQ multiplex PCR assay. From the authors' description of their analysis: A statistical classification framework was developed to diagnose cytomegalovirus status using the catalog of TCR beta chain sequences. In TCRdb, the immuneACCESS table is reduced to in-frame sequences with V and J assigned. These tables do not hold every clone; where another copy was compared, an unresolved V gene accounts for under half, and the others remain unexplained. That table furnishes V, J and clone size, whereas the DNA furnished D and trimming. The sample contains fewer than 150,000 clones, around 88% of them found a single time. Of the sample, about 7.9% falls within the top ten clones. Separate from the roughly 650-subject first cohort, the validation cohort of 120 subjects was the group to which the donors belonged. The CDR3 starts with the cysteine, ends with the phenylalanine, and has 16 residues. Left in the record is the CDR3 DNA by itself, 48 bases read in frame from the first base. The germline V gene provides CDR1 SGHNT and CDR2 YENEEA. A distance of 16 bases separates the germline ends of V and J, which lose 7 bases and 0 bases respectively.

The receptor was derived from a woman between 18 and 30 years old in good health and CMV-seropositive. The chain uses TRBV11-3 and TRBJ1-3; 5 matching bases give a weak D call of TRBD1. Material: PBMCs. This receptor carries the CDR3 CASNTASQGSGNTIYF. The DNA sequence reads TGTGCCAGCAACACGGCCTCGCAGGGCTCTGGAAACACCATATATTTT.